This entry concerns a single T cell receptor beta chain. Some clones are missing from TCRdb's copy, which holds only in-frame ones; the method was immunoSEQ multiplex PCR. This sample yields about 250,000 clones, of which approximately 90% are seen a single time; 15% to 18% belongs to the top ten. Individuals aged roughly 18 to 95 years were recruited from about two dozen US areas. This sample was taken from a study of blood T cell repertoires in COVID-19. This CDR3 region has 15 residues. The V gene's germline CDR1 is MRHNA and CDR2 SNTAGT. J lost 9 bases, V lost 6 bases, and 6 bases had no gene match.

This sequence joins TRBV6-4 and TRBJ2-1, with TRBD2 matching over 15 bases. The sequencing input was PBMCs or T cells enriched from blood (not recorded which). The receptor was isolated from a man aged 18 to 29 who had recovered from COVID-19. The CDR3 sequence is CASSLGTSGRSEQFF. For the CDR3, the DNA is TGTGCCAGCAGCCTAGGGACTAGCGGGAGGAGTGAGCAGTTCTTC.